This T cell receptor beta chain was recorded in a study of blood T cell repertoires in COVID-19. The assay was immunoSEQ multiplex PCR, and TCRdb's table has in-frame clones only and misses some. The sample includes about 240,000 clones, roughly 89% of them seen just once. This CDR3 is built from 12 residues. The ends were cut back, 10 bases at V and 3 bases at J, with 13 bases in the middle. Looked up from germline, CDR1 is LNHDA and CDR2 is SQIVND (reference sequence). This clone was found a few times. Everyone who took part was 18 to 89 years old, and they came from some 23 US areas. Cohorts were based on clinical histories the participants reported.

The sequence was collected from a woman under 40 with acute COVID-19. Specimen: PBMCs or T cells enriched from blood (not recorded which). This sequence joins TRBV19 and TRBJ2-7; tentative D call: TRBD2 (5 bases). This CDR3 reads CATEDWDYEQYF. CDR3 in DNA: TGTGCCACCGAGGACTGGGACTACGAGCAGTACTTC.